Shown below are 22 T cell receptor beta chains from a single sample sequenced in a study of T cells in Graves' hyperthyroidism and ophthalmopathy. Amplification of TCR beta CDR3 regions was performed using RNA transcripts as template. The primer set for the first-round RT-PCR of the TCR CDR3 was HTBI. Via MiXCR, TCRdb re-called the multiplex PCR reads, giving one row per CDR3 protein. The repertoire consists of 660,000 or so distinct CDR3 sequences, with about a fifth occurring once and the leading ten covering 34%. Sequencing was done on a sample of blood. These receptors were obtained from a young man with Graves' ophthalmopathy.

V gene TRBV12-3 or TRBV12-4 combines with J gene TRBJ2-7; D remains unclear. The CDR3 has 14 amino acids. V was trimmed by 4 bases and J by 3 bases, leaving 13 bases between them. The CDR3 region is CASSSSGSHYEQYF. Written as DNA, the CDR3 is TGTGCCAGCAGTTCTTCCGGGTCCCACTACGAGCAGTACTTC.

This clonotype occurred many times. The chain recombines TRBV5-1 with TRBJ2-1, with 11 bases identical to TRBD1. Germline V CDR1 and CDR2: SGHRS, YFSETQ. V lost 4 bases, J lost 6 bases, and 3 bases stayed unmatched. This CDR3 contains 14 residues. The CDR3 is CASSIGTGGNEQFF. Here the CDR3 DNA reads TGCGCCAGCAGCATCGGGACAGGGGGCAATGAGCAGTTCTTC. Filled out from reference TRBV5-1 and TRBJ2-1, the complete variable domain reads KAGVTQTPRYLIKTRGQQVTLSCSPISGHRSVSWYQQTPGQGLQFLFEYFSETQRNKGNFPGRFSGRQFSNSRSEMNVSTLELGDSALYLCASSIGTGGNEQFFGPGTRLTVL.

V and J are TRBV7-9 and TRBJ2-2, with D unresolved. Trimming stripped 6 bases from V and 0 bases from J, with 11 bases between. The CDR3 has 15 amino acids. The germline gives CDR1 SEHNR, CDR2 FQNEAQ (reference sequence). CDR3 sequence reads: CASRPPRPNTGELFF. CDR3 in DNA: TGTGCCAGCAGACCACCCCGCCCGAACACCGGGGAGCTGTTTTTT. The full variable domain, rest sourced from reference TRBV7-9 and TRBJ2-2, is DTGVSQNPRHKITKRGQNVTFRCDPISEHNRLYWYRQTLGQGPEFLTYFQNEAQLEKSRLLSDRFSAERPKGSFSTLEIQRTEQGDSAMYLCASRPPRPNTGELFFGEGSRLTVL.

This rearrangement joins TRBV25-1 to TRBJ1-2, with D perhaps TRBD1 (6 bases). Deletions cut 1 base from V and 7 bases from J, with 10 bases between. Germline CDR1 reads MGHDK; CDR2 reads SYGVNS. The CDR3 runs to 13 residues. The CDR3 spells CASSEWGQGGYTF. CDR3 DNA sequence: TGTGCCAGCAGTGAATGGGGGCAGGGTGGCTACACCTTC.

This clonotype was observed many times. CDR3 nucleotides: TGTGCCAGCCTTCAGAGCGGGAGGGCCTACGAGCAGTACTTC. Translating it yields CASLQSGRAYEQYF. The chain links TRBV6-2 or TRBV6-3 to TRBJ2-7; TRBD2 matches at 10 bases. The CDR3 runs to 14 residues. Per germline, CDR1 MNHEY and CDR2 SVGEGT. V was pared by 8 bases and J by 2 bases, with 6 bases of the junction left unmatched.

There are many counts of this clonotype. The chain combines TRBV3-1 with TRBJ1-1; D perhaps matches TRBD1 (6 bases). The CDR3 consists of 15 residues. V lost 4 bases to trimming and J lost 4 bases, with 16 bases between them. CDR1 LGHDT and CDR2 YNNKEL come from the germline V gene (reference sequence). CDR3 in amino acids: CASSPIGRGATEAFF. The DNA for the CDR3 is TGTGCCAGCAGCCCTATCGGGCGGGGGGCCACTGAAGCTTTCTTT.

This clonotype was seen a few times. The chain recombines TRBV9 with TRBJ1-1; D gene unclear. Germline loops: CDR1 SGDLS, CDR2 YYNGEE. Trimming removed 2 bases from V and 1 base from J, with 9 bases in between. This CDR3 has 14 residues. CDR3 DNA: TGTGCCAGCAGCGTGGGGTTGGAGAACACTGAAGCTTTCTTT. It translates to CASSVGLENTEAFF.

This clonotype was detected a few times. This rearrangement joins TRBV5-1 to TRBJ2-1, with TRBD2 identical over 10 bases. The J segment lost 8 bases and the V segment lost 4 bases, leaving 9 bases of the junction unmatched. The CDR3 runs to 15 residues. Germline V gene sequence: CDR1 SGHRS, CDR2 YFSETQ. The CDR3 sequence: CASSSGGTSAHEQFF. The CDR3 nucleotides read TGCGCCAGCAGCAGTGGAGGGACTAGCGCCCATGAGCAGTTCTTC.

The chain couples TRBV9 to TRBJ1-3; D is undetermined. The germline V gene has CDR1 SGDLS and CDR2 YYNGEE. This CDR3 region has 17 residues. The V and J ends lost 4 bases and 0 bases respectively, with 17 bases between them. The CDR3 region has the DNA TGTGCCAGCAGCCCCAAGCTCAGCAGTATCTCTGGAAACACCATATATTTT. As protein: CASSPKLSSISGNTIYF.

Note on this clonotype: The germline gene is not matched at one end of the junction; a read error may be the cause. The chain carries TRBV7-3 and TRBJ1-1; 7 bases match TRBD1. Germline CDR1 and CDR2: SGHTA and FQGTGA. The CDR3 totals 16 residues. In DNA form, the CDR3 reads TGTGCCAGCAGCTTAGGCCCGACAGGGACCCACACTGAAGCTCTCTTT. Translating gives CASSLGPTGTHTEALF.

The J gene is TRBJ1-5, the V gene TRBV15; TRBD1 agrees at 7 bases. This CDR3 contains 16 residues. J was trimmed by 5 bases and V by 5 bases; bases with no gene match: 12. CDR1 and CDR2 from the germline V gene are LNHNV and YYDKDF (reference sequence). The CDR3 loop is CATSGLPRTGDQPQHF. CDR3 DNA: TGTGCCACCAGCGGATTACCTCGGACAGGCGATCAGCCCCAGCATTTT.

This chain connects TRBV7-9 to TRBJ2-7; D unresolved. V was trimmed by 4 bases and J by 3 bases, leaving 10 bases between them. CDR1 is SEHNR and CDR2 is FQNEAQ in the germline V gene (reference sequence). The CDR3 is 13 residues long. The CDR3 DNA follows: TGTGCCAGCAGCTCCAGGTCTTACTACGAGCAGTACTTC. Translation gives CASSSRSYYEQYF.

The table lists this clonotype with a few counts. CDR3 sequence: CSARDQSSSNTGELFF. For the CDR3, the DNA is TGCAGTGCTAGAGATCAAAGCAGTTCGAACACCGGGGAGCTGTTTTTT. The chain joins TRBV20-1 to TRBJ2-2; D call uncertain. V lost 0 bases, J lost 0 bases, and 11 bases lay in between. The CDR3 runs 16 residues. Germline V gene data show CDR1 as DFQATT and CDR2 as SNEGSKA (reference sequence).

This clonotype was seen a handful of times. The CDR3 loop reads CASSRRSTGGQETQYF. In nucleotides, the CDR3 is TGTGCCAGCAGTCGCCGTTCTACAGGGGGCCAAGAGACCCAGTACTTC. This sequence joins TRBV6-1 and TRBJ2-5; 8 nucleotides align to TRBD1. The CDR3 contains 16 residues. Unmatched junction bases numbered 9, after V lost 5 bases and J lost 1 base. Germline V gives CDR1 MNHNS, CDR2 SASEGT.

This clonotype was seen ten or more times. J is TRBJ2-1 and V is TRBV7-3; maybe TRBD1 (5 bases). The germline V gene encodes CDR1 SGHTA and CDR2 FQGTGA. The germline V and J ends were trimmed by 4 bases and 0 bases, with 13 bases remaining between them. The CDR3 has 16 residues. CDR3 protein: CASSSRTSSSYNEQFF. In nucleotides, the CDR3 is TGTGCCAGCAGCTCCCGGACATCAAGCTCCTACAATGAGCAGTTCTTC.

The chain combines TRBV5-5 with TRBJ2-2; possibly TRBD2 for D (5 bases). Germline CDR1 is SGHKS and CDR2 is YYEKEE (reference sequence). CDR3 length: 17 residues. V was shortened by 4 bases and J by 0 bases, with 16 bases between the two germline ends. CDR3 amino acids: CASSEDPLRANTGELFF. The CDR3 nucleotides are TGTGCCAGCAGCGAAGACCCACTGAGGGCGAACACCGGGGAGCTGTTTTTT.

The rearrangement uses TRBV20-1 and TRBJ2-1; 8 bases agree with TRBD1. CDR3 length: 14 residues. The germline gives CDR1 DFQATT, CDR2 SNEGSKA (reference sequence). V dropped 4 bases and J dropped 6; count of bases not matched to a gene: 8. CDR3 in amino acids: CSAKIGQGSNEQFF. For the CDR3, the DNA is TGCAGTGCTAAAATCGGACAGGGATCCAATGAGCAGTTCTTC.

This clonotype showed up many times. This chain links TRBV20-1 with TRBJ2-7; perhaps D is TRBD1 or TRBD2 (5 bases each). Trimming shortened V by 1 base and J by 7 bases, and 26 bases separated the two germline ends. Per the germline V gene, CDR1 is DFQATT and CDR2 is SNEGSKA (reference sequence). The CDR3 sequence is 17 residues long. DNA of the CDR3: TGCAGTGCTAGAGGAGGGCGGTTTGACGGGACGTTGGGGGAGCAGTACTTC. This translates into CSARGGRFDGTLGEQYF.

This clonotype was seen ten or more times. CDR3 sequence reads: CASSGGMGRRYEQYF. The CDR3 nucleotides are TGTGCCAGCAGTGGGGGCATGGGGAGGAGGTACGAGCAGTACTTC. The V and J genes are TRBV28 and TRBJ2-7, with D tentatively TRBD1 or TRBD2 (6 bases each). Per the germline V gene, CDR1 is MDHEN and CDR2 is SYDVKM. V was trimmed by 5 bases and J by 4 bases, leaving 18 bases between them. This CDR3 has 15 residues.

The chain carries TRBV27 and TRBJ2-2; perhaps TRBD1 as D (7 bases). The CDR3 is 15 residues long. Germline CDR1 is MNHEY and CDR2 is SMNVEV (reference sequence). V was shortened by 4 bases and J by 7 bases, with 16 bases between the two germline ends. In DNA, the CDR3 is TGTGCCAGCAGTTGGAGGGGGCGCGGGAACGGGGAGCTGTTTTTT. Translated: CASSWRGRGNGELFF.

This clonotype has at least ten counts. This chain connects TRBV11-2 to TRBJ2-5, with 11 bases lining up with TRBD1. This CDR3 spans 15 amino acids. The trim removed 3 bases at V and 2 bases at J, leaving 2 bases unmatched. Germline V lookup: CDR1 SGHAT, CDR2 FQNNGV. CDR3 residues: CASSFGTGGQETQYF. In DNA, the CDR3 is TGTGCCAGCAGCTTCGGGACAGGGGGACAAGAGACCCAGTACTTC.

V usage is TRBV4-1 and J usage is TRBJ2-1, with 7 bases fitting TRBD1. This CDR3 is built from 14 residues. Unmatched junction bases numbered 7, after V lost 3 bases and J lost 8 bases. CDR1 and CDR2 from the germline V gene are MGHRA and YSYEKL. The CDR3 coding sequence is TGCGCCAGCAGCCAGATTGACAGGGTGCATGAGCAGTTCTTC. This translates into CASSQIDRVHEQFF.